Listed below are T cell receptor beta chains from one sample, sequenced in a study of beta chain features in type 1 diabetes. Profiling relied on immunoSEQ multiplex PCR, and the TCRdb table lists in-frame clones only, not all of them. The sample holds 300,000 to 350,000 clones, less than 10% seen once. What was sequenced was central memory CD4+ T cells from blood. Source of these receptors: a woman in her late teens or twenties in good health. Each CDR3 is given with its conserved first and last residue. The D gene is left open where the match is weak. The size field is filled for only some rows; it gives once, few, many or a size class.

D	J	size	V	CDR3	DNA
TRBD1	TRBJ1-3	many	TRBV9	CASSPQGAVGNTIYF	TGTGCCAGCAGCCCACAGGGGGCAGTTGGAAACACCATATATTTT
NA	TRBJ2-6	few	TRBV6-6	CASSRLTGFGANVLTF	TGTGCCAGCAGTCGACTAACAGGGTTCGGGGCCAACGTCCTGACTTTC
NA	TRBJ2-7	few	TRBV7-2	CASSLSSRGYEQYF	TGTGCCAGCAGCTTAAGTAGCCGGGGCTACGAGCAGTACTTC
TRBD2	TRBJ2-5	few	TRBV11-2	CASSLGLAEGETQYF	TGTGCCAGCAGCTTAGGCCTAGCGGAGGGGGAGACCCAGTACTTC
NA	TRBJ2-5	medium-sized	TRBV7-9	CASSPTSETQYF	TGTGCCAGCAGTCCCACGTCGGAGACCCAGTACTTC
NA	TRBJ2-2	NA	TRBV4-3	CASSQDMQGGDTGELFF	TGCGCCAGCAGCCAAGATATGCAGGGCGGGGACACCGGGGAGCTGTTTTTT
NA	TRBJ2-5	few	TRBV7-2	CASSLDYQETQYF	TGTGCCAGCAGCCTGGACTATCAAGAGACCCAGTACTTC
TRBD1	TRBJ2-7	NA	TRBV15	CATSRRTGDEQYF	TGTGCCACCAGCAGACGTACAGGGGACGAGCAGTACTTC
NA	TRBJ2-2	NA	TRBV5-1	CASSPGRDFTGELFF	TGCGCCAGCAGCCCAGGACGGGATTTCACCGGGGAGCTGTTTTTT
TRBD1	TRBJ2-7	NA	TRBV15	CATSRTGQGGYEQYF	TGTGCCACCAGCAGAACCGGACAGGGGGGGTACGAGCAGTACTTC
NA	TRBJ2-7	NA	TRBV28	CASSPGEAEYEQYF	TGTGCCAGCAGTCCAGGGGAAGCGGAGTACGAGCAGTACTTC
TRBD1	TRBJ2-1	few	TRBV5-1	CASMVGQTYNEQFF	TGCGCCAGCATGGTGGGACAGACATACAATGAGCAGTTCTTC
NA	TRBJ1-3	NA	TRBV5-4	CASSPGHSSGNTIYF	TGTGCCAGCAGCCCCGGACACAGCTCTGGAAACACCATATATTTT
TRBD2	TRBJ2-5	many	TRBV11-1	CASSLPGLAGETQYF	TGTGCCAGCAGCTTACCCGGACTAGCGGGGGAGACCCAGTACTTC
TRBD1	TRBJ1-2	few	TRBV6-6	CASIPGTANNYGYTF	TGTGCCAGCATACCCGGGACAGCAAATAACTATGGCTACACCTTC
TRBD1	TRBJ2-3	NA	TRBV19	CASSGTGGADTQYF	TGTGCCAGTAGTGGGACAGGGGGCGCAGATACGCAGTATTTT
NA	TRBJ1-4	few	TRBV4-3	CASSPYGRPGSEKLFF	TGCGCCAGCAGCCCTTACGGACGGCCCGGGAGTGAAAAACTGTTTTTT